The T cell receptor beta chain described here comes from a study of radiation and T cells in renal cell carcinoma. V was clipped by 2 bases and J by 2 bases, with 10 bases between them. The CDR3 contains 15 residues. Germline values: CDR1 SNHLY, CDR2 FYNNEI. About this clone itself: Its antigen remains unknown.

General observations from the study: Top tumor clonotypes rose in blood 2 weeks post-radiation, then contracted. Pretreatment tumor biopsies were lacking, so baseline clonotypes are unknown.

The method was immunoSEQ multiplex PCR; TCRdb's version includes in-frame clones alone and lacks a portion of them. Here the sample spans around 180,000 clones, around 89% being singletons. Time point specified: blood 4 weeks post-SBRT, at nephrectomy. As to treatment: 15 Gy SBRT to primary tumor, nephrectomy 4 weeks later. Nephrectomy followed 15 Gy stereotactic body radiation by 4 weeks. The patient's renal cell carcinoma had clear cell pathology. Sequenced material: blood, taken from a patient whose treatment included radiotherapy and nephrectomy. This receptor was obtained from a woman in her forties or fifties with renal cell carcinoma. V gene TRBV2 combines with J gene TRBJ1-3; D perhaps matches TRBD1 (5 bases). The CDR3 sequence: CASSEWGWTGNTIYF. CDR3 coding DNA: TGTGCCAGCAGTGAATGGGGGTGGACTGGAAACACCATATATTTT.